The sample holds many counts of the clone carrying this T cell receptor (beta chain). Antigen specificity is unknown. The sample belongs to a study of T cells in Graves' hyperthyroidism and ophthalmopathy. Study-level information: Peripheral blood was drawn at first diagnosis, prior to all treatment.

The germline V gene encodes CDR1 MDHEN and CDR2 SYDVKM. The CDR3 consists of 16 residues. Trimming removed 1 base at V and 0 bases at J, with 10 bases between. Study outcomes and limitations: Most clonotypes expanded in thyroid above 0.001 were likewise present in blood.

What was amplified from RNA transcripts were TCR beta CDR3 regions. A first-round RT-PCR of the TCR CDR3 used the HTBI primer set. Using its own MiXCR run on the multiplex PCR reads, TCRdb lists one record per CDR3 protein. Altogether 190,000 or so distinct CDR3 sequences are present, 15% to 20% being singletons, with the ten largest covering just under 45%. This TCR was recovered from a man aged 40-55 years with Graves' hyperthyroidism. Sequencing was performed on blood. The genes are TRBV28 and TRBJ2-1, with no clear D. CDR3 DNA: TGTGCCAGCAGTTTATTTTCCGGGCCCTCCTACAATGAGCAGTTCTTC. This codes for CASSLFSGPSYNEQFF. Together with reference TRBV28 and TRBJ2-1, the CDR3 gives the full variable domain: DVKVTQSSRYLVKRTGEKVFLECVQDMDHENMFWYRQDPGLGLRLIYFSYDVKMKEKGDIPEGYSVSREKKERFSLILESASTNQTSMYLCASSLFSGPSYNEQFFGPGTRLTVL.